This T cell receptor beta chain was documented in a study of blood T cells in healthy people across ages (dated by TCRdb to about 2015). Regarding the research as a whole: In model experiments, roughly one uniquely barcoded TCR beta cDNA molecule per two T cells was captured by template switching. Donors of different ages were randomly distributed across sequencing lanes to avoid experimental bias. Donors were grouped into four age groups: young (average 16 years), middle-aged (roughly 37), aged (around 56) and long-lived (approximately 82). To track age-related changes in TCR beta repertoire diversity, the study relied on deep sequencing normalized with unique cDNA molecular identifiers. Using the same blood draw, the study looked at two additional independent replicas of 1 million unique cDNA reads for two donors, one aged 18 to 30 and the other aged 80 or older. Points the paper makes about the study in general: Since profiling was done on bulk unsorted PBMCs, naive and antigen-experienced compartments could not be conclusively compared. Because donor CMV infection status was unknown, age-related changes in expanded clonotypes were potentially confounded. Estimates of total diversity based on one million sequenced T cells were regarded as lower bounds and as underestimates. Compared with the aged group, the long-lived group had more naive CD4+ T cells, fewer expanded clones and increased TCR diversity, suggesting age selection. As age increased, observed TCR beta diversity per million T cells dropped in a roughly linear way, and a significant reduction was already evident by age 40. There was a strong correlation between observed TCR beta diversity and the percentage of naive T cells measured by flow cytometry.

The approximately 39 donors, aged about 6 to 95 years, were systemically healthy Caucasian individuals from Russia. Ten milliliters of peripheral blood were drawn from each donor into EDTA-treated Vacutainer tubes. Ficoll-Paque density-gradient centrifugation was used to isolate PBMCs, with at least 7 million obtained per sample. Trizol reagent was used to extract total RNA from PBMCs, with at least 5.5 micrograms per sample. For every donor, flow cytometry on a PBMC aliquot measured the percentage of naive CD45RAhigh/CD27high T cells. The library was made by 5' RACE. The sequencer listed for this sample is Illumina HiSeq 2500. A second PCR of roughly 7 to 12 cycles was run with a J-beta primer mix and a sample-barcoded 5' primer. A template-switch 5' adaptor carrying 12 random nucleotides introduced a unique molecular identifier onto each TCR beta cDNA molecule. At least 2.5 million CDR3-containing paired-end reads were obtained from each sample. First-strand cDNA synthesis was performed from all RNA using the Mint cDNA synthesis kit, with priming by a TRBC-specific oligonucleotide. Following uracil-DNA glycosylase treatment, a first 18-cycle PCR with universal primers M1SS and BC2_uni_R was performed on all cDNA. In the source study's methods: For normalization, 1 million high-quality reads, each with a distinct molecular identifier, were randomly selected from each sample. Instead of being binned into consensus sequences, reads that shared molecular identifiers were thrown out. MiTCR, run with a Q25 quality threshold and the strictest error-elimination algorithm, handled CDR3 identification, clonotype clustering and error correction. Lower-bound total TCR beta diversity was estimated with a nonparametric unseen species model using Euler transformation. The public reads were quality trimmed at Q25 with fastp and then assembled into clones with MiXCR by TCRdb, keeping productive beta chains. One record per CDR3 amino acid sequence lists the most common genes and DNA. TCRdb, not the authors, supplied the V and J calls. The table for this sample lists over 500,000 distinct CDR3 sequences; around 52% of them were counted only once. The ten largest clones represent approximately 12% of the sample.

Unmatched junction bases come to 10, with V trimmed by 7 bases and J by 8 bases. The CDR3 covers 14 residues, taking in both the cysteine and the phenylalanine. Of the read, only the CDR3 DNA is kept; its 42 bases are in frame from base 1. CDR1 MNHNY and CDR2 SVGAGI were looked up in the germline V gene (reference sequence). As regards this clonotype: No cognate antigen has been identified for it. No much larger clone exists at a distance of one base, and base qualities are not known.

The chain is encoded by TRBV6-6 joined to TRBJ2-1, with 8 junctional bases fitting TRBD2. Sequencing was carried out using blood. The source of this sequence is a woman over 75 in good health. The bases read TGTGCCAGCAACCGGGGGGGCCCATATTATGAGCAGTTCTTC. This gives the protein CASNRGGPYYEQFF.